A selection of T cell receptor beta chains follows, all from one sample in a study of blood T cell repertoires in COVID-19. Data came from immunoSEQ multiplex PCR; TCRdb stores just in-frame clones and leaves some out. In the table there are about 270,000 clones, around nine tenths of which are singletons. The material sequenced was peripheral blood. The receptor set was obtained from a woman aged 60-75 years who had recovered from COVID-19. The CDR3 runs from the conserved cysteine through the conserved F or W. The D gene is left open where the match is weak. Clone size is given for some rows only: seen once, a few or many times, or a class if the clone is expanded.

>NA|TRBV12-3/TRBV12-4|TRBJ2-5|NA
TGTGCCAGCAGATCAGGTACAGAGACCCAGTACTTC
CASRSGTETQYF
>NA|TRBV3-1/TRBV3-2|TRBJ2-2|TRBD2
TGTGCCAGCAGCCCGGGACTAGCGGGGGTTTCGAACACCGGGGAGCTGTTTTTT
CASSPGLAGVSNTGELFF
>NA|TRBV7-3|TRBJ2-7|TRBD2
TGTGCCAGCAGCCCACGGACTAGCGGGGGAGAGTACGAGCAGTACTTC
CASSPRTSGGEYEQYF
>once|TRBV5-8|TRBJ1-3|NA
TGTGCCAGCAGAAGGACAGTCTCTGGAAACACCATATATTTT
CASRRTVSGNTIYF
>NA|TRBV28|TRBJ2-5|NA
TGTGCCAGCGGCGGGGAGACCCAGTACTTC
CASGGETQYF
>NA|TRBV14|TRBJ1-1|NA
TGTGCCAGCAGCCAAGGGAGGCAGCATAACACTGAAGCTTTCTTT
CASSQGRQHNTEAFF
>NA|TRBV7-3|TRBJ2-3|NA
TGTGCCAGCAGCCAAGCCCCCACAGATACGCAGTATTTT
CASSQAPTDTQYF
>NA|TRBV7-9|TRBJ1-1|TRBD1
TGTGCCAGCAGCTCTCAGGGGGTGGGGAACACTGAAGCTTTCTTT
CASSSQGVGNTEAFF
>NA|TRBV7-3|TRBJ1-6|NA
TGTGCCAGCAGCTTCGGGGTGGGGAATTCACCCCTCCACTTT
CASSFGVGNSPLHF
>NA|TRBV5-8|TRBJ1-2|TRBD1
TGTGCCAGCAGCGGAGACAGGGTGGCTGGCTACACCTTC
CASSGDRVAGYTF
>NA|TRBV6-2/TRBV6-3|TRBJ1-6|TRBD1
TGTGCCAGCAGTAAGGACAGGGGGAAGAATTCACCCCTCCACTTT
CASSKDRGKNSPLHF
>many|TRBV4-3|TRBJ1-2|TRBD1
TGCGCCAGCAGCCAATTCCGGGGACAGGGTAGCTATGGCTACACCTTC
CASSQFRGQGSYGYTF
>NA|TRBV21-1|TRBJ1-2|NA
TGTGCCAGCAAACAGAAAAATAACTATGGCTACACCTTC
CASKQKNNYGYTF
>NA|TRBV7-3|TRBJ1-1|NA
TGTGCCAGCAGCCCGTCAGGGGTAACTGAAGCTTTCTTT
CASSPSGVTEAFF
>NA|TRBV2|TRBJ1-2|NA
TGTGCCAGCAGTGAGGCCGCATCCGGAAGGGGATATGGCTACACCTTC
CASSEAASGRGYGYTF
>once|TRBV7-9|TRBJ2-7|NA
TGTGCCAGCAGCTTAGGGACAGCCACCTACGAGCAGTACTTC
CASSLGTATYEQYF
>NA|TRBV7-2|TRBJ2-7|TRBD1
TGTGCCAGCAGCCGGACAGGGGGCTCGTACGAGCAGTACTTC
CASSRTGGSYEQYF
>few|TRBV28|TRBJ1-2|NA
TGTGCCGCTACGAATAACTATGGCTACACCTTC
CAATNNYGYTF
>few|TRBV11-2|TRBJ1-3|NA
TGTGCCAGCAGCTACGTCAGGGGACGCTCTGGAAACACCATATATTTT
CASSYVRGRSGNTIYF
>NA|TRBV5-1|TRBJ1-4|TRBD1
TGCGCCAGCTCAAATCAGGGGGGCCCGGAAAAACTGTTTTTT
CASSNQGGPEKLFF
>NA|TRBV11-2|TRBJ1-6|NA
TGTGCCAGCAGCCCCGGCGCAGGGTGGTCACCCCTCCACTTT
CASSPGAGWSPLHF
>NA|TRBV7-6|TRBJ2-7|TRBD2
TGTGCCAGCAGCCAGACTAGCGGGGGGCCCTACGAGCAGTACTTC
CASSQTSGGPYEQYF
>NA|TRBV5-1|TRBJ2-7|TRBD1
TGCGCCAGCAGCTTGGCAGGGGGACAGGGATACGAGCAGTACTTC
CASSLAGGQGYEQYF
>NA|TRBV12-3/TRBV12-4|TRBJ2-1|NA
TGTGCCAGCACCCCCGGCTCCTACAATGAGCAGTTCTTC
CASTPGSYNEQFF
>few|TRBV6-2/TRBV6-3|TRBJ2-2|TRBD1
TGTGCCAGCACCCCAGGGGGCACTGACACCGGGGAGCTGTTTTTT
CASTPGGTDTGELFF
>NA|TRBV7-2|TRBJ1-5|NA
TGTGCCAGCAGCCCGGTTAGCAATCAGCCCCAGCATTTT
CASSPVSNQPQHF
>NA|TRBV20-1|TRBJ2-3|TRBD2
TGCAGTGCTAGTAAGCGGGGGGCTCCCTATACGCAGTATTTT
CSASKRGAPYTQYF
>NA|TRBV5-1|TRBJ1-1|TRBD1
TGCGCCAGCAGCTTTTTCTGGGACAGCAACACTGAAGCTTTCTTT
CASSFFWDSNTEAFF
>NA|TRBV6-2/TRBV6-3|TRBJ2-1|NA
TGTGCCAGCAGTACTAGATTTGAGGGTGAGCAGTTCTTC
CASSTRFEGEQFF
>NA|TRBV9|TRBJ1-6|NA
TGTGCCAGCAGCACCAGAGGGACAAGCGGTAATTCACCCCTCCACTTT
CASSTRGTSGNSPLHF
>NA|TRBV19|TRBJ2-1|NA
TGTGCCAGTAGTATTGGAGTTTGGTCCCACTCCTACAATGAGCAGTTCTTC
CASSIGVWSHSYNEQFF
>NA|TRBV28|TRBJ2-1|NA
TGTGCCAGCAGTCCCTCCGGGGGTACCTACAATGAGCAGTTCTTC
CASSPSGGTYNEQFF
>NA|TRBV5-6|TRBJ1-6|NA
TGTGCCAGCAGCACCTCGGGACTAGGGTTCTTCGCCCTCCACTTT
CASSTSGLGFFALHF
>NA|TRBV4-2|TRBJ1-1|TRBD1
TGTGCCAGCAGCCAAATAAAGACAGGGTGGAACACTGAAGCTTTCTTT
CASSQIKTGWNTEAFF
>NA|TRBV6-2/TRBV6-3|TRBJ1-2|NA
TGTGCCAGCAGTGCTACAGGGTACGAATATGGCTACACCTTC
CASSATGYEYGYTF
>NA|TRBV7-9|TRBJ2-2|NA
TGTGCCAGCACGGGGCCGGTTAACACCGGGGAGCTGTTTTTT
CASTGPVNTGELFF
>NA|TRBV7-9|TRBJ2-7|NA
TGTGCCAGCAGCTCCTGGACTCCAGAGGAGCAGTACTTC
CASSSWTPEEQYF
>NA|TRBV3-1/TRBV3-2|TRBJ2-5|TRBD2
TGTGCCAGCAGCGCGCCCGGGACTAGGGGAGAGACCCAGTACTTC
CASSAPGTRGETQYF
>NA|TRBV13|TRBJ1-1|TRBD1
TGTGCCAGCAGCTTTGGCAGGGGGCAAGCTTTCTTT
CASSFGRGQAFF
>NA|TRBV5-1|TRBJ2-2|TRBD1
TGCGCCAGCAGCTCAGGGGGCGAAACCGGGGAGCTGTTTTTT
CASSSGGETGELFF
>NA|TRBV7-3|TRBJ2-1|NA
TGTGCCAGCAGCTTTTCGATGAGCTCCTACAATGAGCAGTTCTTC
CASSFSMSSYNEQFF
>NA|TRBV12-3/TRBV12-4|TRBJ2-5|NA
TGTGCCAGCAGCTCACTAGCCCAAGAGACCCAGTACTTC
CASSSLAQETQYF
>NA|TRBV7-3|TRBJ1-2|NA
TGTGCCAGCAGCTTAAGATGGGGAGCTAACTATGGCTACACCTTC
CASSLRWGANYGYTF
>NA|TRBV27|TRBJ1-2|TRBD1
TGTGCCAGCACCACAGGGGCGAATGGCTACACCTTC
CASTTGANGYTF
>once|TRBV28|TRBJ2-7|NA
TGTGCCAGCAGGTCCATTTCCCAGGGGATGGCCCCCTACGAGCAGTACTTC
CASRSISQGMAPYEQYF
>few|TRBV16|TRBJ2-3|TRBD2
TGTGCCAGCAGCCAAAGGACTAGCACACGGGATACGCAGTATTTT
CASSQRTSTRDTQYF
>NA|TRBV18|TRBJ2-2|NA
TGTGCCAGCTCACTGTCTTCGCGGGGAGGCGGGGAGCTGTTTTTT
CASSLSSRGGGELFF
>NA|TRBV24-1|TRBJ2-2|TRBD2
TGTGCCACCAGTGATTCGTTTGGACTAGCGGGGCAGAACACCGGGGAGCTGTTTTTT
CATSDSFGLAGQNTGELFF
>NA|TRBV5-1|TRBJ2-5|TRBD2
TGCGCCAGCAGCCGGGAGGGAGAGACCCAGTACTTC
CASSREGETQYF
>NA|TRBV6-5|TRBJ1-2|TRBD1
TGTGCCAGCAGTTACAGGACAGGGGTAGACGGCTACACCTTC
CASSYRTGVDGYTF
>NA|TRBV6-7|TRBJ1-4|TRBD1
TGTGCCAGCAGTTACTCGATAGGGGACAGGGGACGAAAACTGTTTTTT
CASSYSIGDRGRKLFF
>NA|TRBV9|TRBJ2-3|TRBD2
TGTGCCAGCAGCGTAGAGGCGGGGGGGCACGTAGATACGCAGTATTTT
CASSVEAGGHVDTQYF
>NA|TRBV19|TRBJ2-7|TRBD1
TGTGCCAGTAGTAAAAGGGACAGAAACTACGAGCAGTACTTC
CASSKRDRNYEQYF
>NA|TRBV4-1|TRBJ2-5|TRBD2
TGCGCCAGCAGCTACGGACTAGCGGGGGGGCCGGTGGGAGAGACCCAGTACTTC
CASSYGLAGGPVGETQYF
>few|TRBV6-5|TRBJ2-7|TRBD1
TGTGCCAGCAGGTCCGGGACAGGGCCGGGCGAGCAGTACTTC
CASRSGTGPGEQYF
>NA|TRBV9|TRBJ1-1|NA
TGTGCCAGCAGCGTAGGACCCGAGGACACTGAAGCTTTCTTT
CASSVGPEDTEAFF
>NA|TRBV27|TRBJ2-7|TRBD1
TGTGCCACCGTCGGGACAGGGGGGAGGATGTACGAGCAGTACTTC
CATVGTGGRMYEQYF
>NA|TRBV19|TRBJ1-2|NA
TGTGCCAGTAGCGGCCCGGGACTTATCACGCATGGCTACACCTTC
CASSGPGLITHGYTF
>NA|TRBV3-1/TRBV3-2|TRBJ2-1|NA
TGTGCCAGCAGCCACATAGGTTGGAGCTACAATGAGCAGTTCTTC
CASSHIGWSYNEQFF
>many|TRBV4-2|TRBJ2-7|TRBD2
TGTGCCAGCAGCCAAGTTCTAGCGGGGGGTGTGTACGAGCAGTACTTC
CASSQVLAGGVYEQYF